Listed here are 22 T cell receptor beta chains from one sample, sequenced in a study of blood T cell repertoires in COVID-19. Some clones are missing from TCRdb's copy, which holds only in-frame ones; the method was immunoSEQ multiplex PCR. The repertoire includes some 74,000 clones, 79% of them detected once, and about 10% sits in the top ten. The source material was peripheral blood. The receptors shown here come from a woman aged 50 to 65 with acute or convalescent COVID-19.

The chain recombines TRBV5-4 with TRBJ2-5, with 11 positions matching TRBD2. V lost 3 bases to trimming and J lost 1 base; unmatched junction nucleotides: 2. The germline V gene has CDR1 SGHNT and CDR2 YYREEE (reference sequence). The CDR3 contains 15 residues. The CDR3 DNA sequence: TGTGCCAGCAGCTGGGGGACTAGCGGCCAAGAGACCCAGTACTTC. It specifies CASSWGTSGQETQYF.

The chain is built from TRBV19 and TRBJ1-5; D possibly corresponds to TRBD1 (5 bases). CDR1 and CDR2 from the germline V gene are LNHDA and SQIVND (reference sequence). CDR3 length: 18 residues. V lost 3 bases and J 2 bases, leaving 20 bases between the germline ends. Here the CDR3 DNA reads TGTGCCAGTAGTATCACCTGGGGGGGGACCCTAGGCAATCAGCCCCAGCATTTT. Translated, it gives CASSITWGGTLGNQPQHF.

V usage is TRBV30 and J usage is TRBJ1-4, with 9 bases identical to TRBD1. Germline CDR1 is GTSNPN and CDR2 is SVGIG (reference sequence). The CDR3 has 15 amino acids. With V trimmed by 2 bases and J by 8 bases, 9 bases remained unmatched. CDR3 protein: CAWSSGQGQVEKLFF. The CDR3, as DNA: TGTGCCTGGAGTAGCGGACAGGGGCAGGTCGAAAAACTGTTTTTT.

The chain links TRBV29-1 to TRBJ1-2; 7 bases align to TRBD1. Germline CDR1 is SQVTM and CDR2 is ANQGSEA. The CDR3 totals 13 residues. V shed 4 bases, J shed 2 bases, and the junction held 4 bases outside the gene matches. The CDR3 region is CSVGQGPNYGYTF. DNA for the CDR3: TGCAGCGTTGGACAGGGCCCAAACTATGGCTACACCTTC.

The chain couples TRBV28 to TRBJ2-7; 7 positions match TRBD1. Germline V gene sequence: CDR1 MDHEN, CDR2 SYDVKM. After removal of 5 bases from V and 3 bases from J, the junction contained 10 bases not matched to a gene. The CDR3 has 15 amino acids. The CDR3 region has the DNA TGTGCCAGCAGTCCAGACAGGGCTCGAATCTACGAGCAGTACTTC. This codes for CASSPDRARIYEQYF.

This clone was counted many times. The CDR3, as DNA: TGCGCCAGCAGCCAAGTCTTCACCGGGGGGGGGTCCGTCGAGCAGTACTTC. It is translated as CASSQVFTGGGSVEQYF. V usage is TRBV4-3 and J usage is TRBJ2-7; 8 bases line up with TRBD2. There are 17 residues in the CDR3. Germline V gene data show CDR1 as LGHNA and CDR2 as YSLEER. The V segment lost 1 base and the J segment 6 bases; nucleotides outside the gene matches: 14.

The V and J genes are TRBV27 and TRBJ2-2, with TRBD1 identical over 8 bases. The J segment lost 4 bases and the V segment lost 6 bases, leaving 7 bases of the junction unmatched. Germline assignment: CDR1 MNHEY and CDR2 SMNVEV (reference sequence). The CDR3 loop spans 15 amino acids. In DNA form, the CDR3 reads TGTGCCAGCAGGAGCGACAGGGGTCGCACCGGGGAGCTGTTTTTT. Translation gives CASRSDRGRTGELFF.

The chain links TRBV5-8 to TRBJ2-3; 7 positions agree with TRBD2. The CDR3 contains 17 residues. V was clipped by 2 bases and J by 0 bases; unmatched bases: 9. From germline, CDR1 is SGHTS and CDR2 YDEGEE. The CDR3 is CASSLGDGDYSTDTQYF. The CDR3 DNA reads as TGTGCCAGCAGCTTAGGGGATGGGGACTACAGCACAGATACGCAGTATTTT.

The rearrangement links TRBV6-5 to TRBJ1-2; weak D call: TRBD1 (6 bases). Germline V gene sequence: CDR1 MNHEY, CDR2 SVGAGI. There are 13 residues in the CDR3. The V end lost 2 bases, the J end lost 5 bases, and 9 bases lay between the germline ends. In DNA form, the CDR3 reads TGTGCCAGCAGTTACGACAGGAGGTATGGCTACACCTTC. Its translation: CASSYDRRYGYTF.

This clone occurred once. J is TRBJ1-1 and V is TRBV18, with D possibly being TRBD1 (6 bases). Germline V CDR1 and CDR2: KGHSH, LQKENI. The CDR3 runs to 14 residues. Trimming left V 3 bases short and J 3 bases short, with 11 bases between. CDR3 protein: CASSPRGFDTEAFF. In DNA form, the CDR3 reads TGTGCCAGCTCACCCAGGGGATTTGACACTGAAGCTTTCTTT.

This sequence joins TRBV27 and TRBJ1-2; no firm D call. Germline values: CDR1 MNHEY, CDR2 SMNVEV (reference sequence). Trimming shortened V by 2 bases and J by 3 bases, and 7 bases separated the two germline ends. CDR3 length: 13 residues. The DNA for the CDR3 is TGTGCCAGCAGTTTAAGGCAGGACTATGGCTACACCTTC. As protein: CASSLRQDYGYTF.

CDR3 bases: TGTGCCGGTAAAACGGACAGGGAGTATGGCTACACCTTC. Translating gives CAGKTDREYGYTF. The chain carries TRBV30 and TRBJ1-2, with 8 bases fitting TRBD1. The CDR3 runs 13 residues. Germline lookup yields CDR1 GTSNPN and CDR2 SVGIG (reference sequence). V lost 8 bases and J lost 5; bases outside the gene matches: 10.

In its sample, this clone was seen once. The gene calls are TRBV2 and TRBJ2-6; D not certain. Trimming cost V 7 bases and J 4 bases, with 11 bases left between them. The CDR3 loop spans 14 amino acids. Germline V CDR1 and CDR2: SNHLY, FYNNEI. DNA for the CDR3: TGTGCCAGCACACAAGAACAGGGGGCCAACGTCCTGACTTTC. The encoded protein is CASTQEQGANVLTF.

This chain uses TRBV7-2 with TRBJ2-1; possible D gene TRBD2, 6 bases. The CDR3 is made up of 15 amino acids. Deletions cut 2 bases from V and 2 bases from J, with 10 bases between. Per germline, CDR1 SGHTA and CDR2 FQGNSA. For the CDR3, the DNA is TGTGCCAGCAGCTTAACTAGCCGCCCCTACAATGAGCAGTTCTTC. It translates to CASSLTSRPYNEQFF.

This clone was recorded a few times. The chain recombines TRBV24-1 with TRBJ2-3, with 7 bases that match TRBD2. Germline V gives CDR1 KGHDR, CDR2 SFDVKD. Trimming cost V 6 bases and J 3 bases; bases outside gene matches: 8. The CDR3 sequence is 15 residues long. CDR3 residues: CATSLGGSETDTQYF. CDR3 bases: TGTGCCACCAGTCTCGGCGGGAGTGAGACAGATACGCAGTATTTT.

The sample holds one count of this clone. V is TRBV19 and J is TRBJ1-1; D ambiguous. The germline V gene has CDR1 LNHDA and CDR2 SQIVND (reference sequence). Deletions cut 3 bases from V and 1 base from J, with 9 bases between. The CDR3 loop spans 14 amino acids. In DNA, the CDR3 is TGTGCCAGTAGTATGAGAGAAACGAACACTGAAGCTTTCTTT. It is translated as CASSMRETNTEAFF.

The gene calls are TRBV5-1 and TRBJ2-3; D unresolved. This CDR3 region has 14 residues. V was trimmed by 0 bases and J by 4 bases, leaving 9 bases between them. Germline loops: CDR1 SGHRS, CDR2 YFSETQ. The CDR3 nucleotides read TGCGCCAGCAGCTTGGCGCTGGGCGCAGATACGCAGTATTTT. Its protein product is CASSLALGADTQYF.

The CDR3 DNA reads as TGTGCCATCACTATAGGACAGGGGGTAACTGAAGCTTTCTTT. Protein product: CAITIGQGVTEAFF. The genes are TRBV10-3 and TRBJ1-1, with 10 bases fitting TRBD1. Germline trimming cut 7 bases from V and 5 bases from J; bases unmatched to any gene: 7. The CDR3 consists of 14 residues. Germline CDR1 ENHRY, CDR2 SYGVKD.

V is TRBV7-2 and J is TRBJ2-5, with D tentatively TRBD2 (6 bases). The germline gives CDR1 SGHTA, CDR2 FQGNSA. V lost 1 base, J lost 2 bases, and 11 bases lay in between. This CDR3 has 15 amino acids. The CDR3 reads CASSLVAGLQETQYF. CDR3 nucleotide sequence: TGTGCCAGCAGCTTAGTGGCGGGGTTACAAGAGACCCAGTACTTC.

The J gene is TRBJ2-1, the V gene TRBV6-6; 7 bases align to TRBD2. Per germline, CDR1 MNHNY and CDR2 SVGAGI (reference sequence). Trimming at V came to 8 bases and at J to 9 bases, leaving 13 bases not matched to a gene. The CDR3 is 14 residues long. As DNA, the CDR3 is TGTGCCAGCCTTCCTAGCGGTATCAGGGTTGAGCAGTTCTTC. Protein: CASLPSGIRVEQFF.

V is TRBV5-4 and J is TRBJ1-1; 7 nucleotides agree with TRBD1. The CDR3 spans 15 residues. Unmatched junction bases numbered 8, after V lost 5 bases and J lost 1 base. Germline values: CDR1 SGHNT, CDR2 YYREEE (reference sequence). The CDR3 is CASSRTGTENTEAFF. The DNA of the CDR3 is TGTGCCAGCAGTCGTACCGGGACAGAGAACACTGAAGCTTTCTTT.

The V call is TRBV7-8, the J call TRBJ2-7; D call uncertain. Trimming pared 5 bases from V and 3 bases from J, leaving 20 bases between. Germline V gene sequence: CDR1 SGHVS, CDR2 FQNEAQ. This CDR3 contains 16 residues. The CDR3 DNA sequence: TGTGCCAGCAGCCTCAGGCTCCCAGCTCCGGACTACGAGCAGTACTTC. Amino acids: CASSLRLPAPDYEQYF. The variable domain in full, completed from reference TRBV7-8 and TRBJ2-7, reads GAGVSQSPRYKVAKRGQDVALRCDPISGHVSLFWYQQALGQGPEFLTYFQNEAQLDKSGLPSDRFFAERPEGSVSTLKIQRTQQEDSAVYLCASSLRLPAPDYEQYFGPGTRLTVT.